The source of this TCR beta chain is a study of graft-versus-host responses after intestinal transplantation. Study-level information: Grafts that recipients had were multivisceral, liver-intestinal, or isolated intestinal transplants. Recipients were all induced with anti-thymocyte globulin, then given tacrolimus and steroids for around three years. Study-wide findings and caveats: Recipient marrow contained GvH clones, some of which appeared first in ileum or blood. Early post-transplant falls in HvG clones accompanied the peak levels of circulating GvH clones.

Measured with immunoSEQ multiplex PCR; TCRdb has only the in-frame clones, and not every one. The repertoire holds some 13,000 clones, with roughly four fifths as singletons. This clone was detected only once. Its target is not known. Germline V CDR1 and CDR2: SGHTA, FQGTGA. Trimming left V 5 bases short and J 1 base short, with 8 bases between. The CDR3 has 13 amino acids. The material sequenced was PBMCs, taken after intestinal transplantation. This rearrangement joins TRBV7-3 to TRBJ1-1; unclear D gene. The TCR was taken from a human patient who received an intestinal transplant, so some T cells may come from the graft donor. The CDR3 sequence: CASSTRRNTEAFF. CDR3 DNA: TGTGCCAGCAGCACACGGCGGAACACTGAAGCTTTCTTT. Based on the CDR3 plus reference TRBV7-3 and TRBJ1-1, the full variable domain is GAGVSQTPSNKVTEKGKYVELRCDPISGHTALYWYRQSLGQGPEFLIYFQGTGAADDSGLPNDRFFAVRPEGSVSTLKIQRTERGDSAVYLCASSTRRNTEAFFGQGTRLTVV.